The 9 T cell receptor beta chains below come from one sample, sequenced in a study of control samples from healthy donors and cancer patients. Generated by immunoSEQ multiplex PCR, the TCRdb table keeps only in-frame clones and is missing some. The table has 90,000 or so clones, about 85% seen once. The sample taken for sequencing was blood. The receptors derive from a young man in good health.

CDR3 nucleotides: TGTGCCAGCAGCCGAACTCTGGGCGAGCAGTACTTC. Protein sequence: CASSRTLGEQYF. The V call is TRBV11-2, the J call TRBJ2-7; D is unclear. The CDR3 consists of 12 residues. V was shortened by 5 bases and J by 6 bases, with 11 bases between the two germline ends. CDR1 is SGHAT, CDR2 FQNNGV, per germline.

This clone was observed a few times. In nucleotides, the CDR3 is TGTGCCTGGAGTGAAGGACTTAACGAGCAGTACTTC. It specifies CAWSEGLNEQYF. The chain uses TRBV30 and TRBJ2-7, with D maybe TRBD2 (5 bases). Germline V gene lookup returns CDR1 GTSNPN and CDR2 SVGIG (reference sequence). This CDR3 is 12 amino acids long. V was shortened by 1 base and J by 5 bases, with 9 bases between the two germline ends. The full variable domain, in which reference TRBV30 and TRBJ2-7 provide the parts outside the CDR3, is SQTIHQWPATLVQPVGSPLSLECTVEGTSNPNLYWYRQAAGRGLQLLFYSVGIGQISSEVPQNLSASRPQDRQFILSSKKLLLSDSGFYLCAWSEGLNEQYFGPGTRLTVT.

The count of this clone is one. The CDR3 DNA follows: TGTGCCAGCTCACCGGACAGGGGGAACACTGAAGCTTTCTTT. Residues: CASSPDRGNTEAFF. J is TRBJ1-1 and V is TRBV18; 9 bases are shared with TRBD1. CDR1 and CDR2 from the germline V gene are KGHSH and LQKENI. CDR3 length equals 14 residues. The ends lost 3 bases at V and 1 base at J; junction bases unmatched: 0.

The rearrangement links TRBV27 to TRBJ2-1; the match to TRBD2 covers 10 bases. Germline assignment: CDR1 MNHEY and CDR2 SMNVEV (reference sequence). This CDR3 contains 16 residues. V was clipped by 8 bases and J by 8 bases; unmatched bases: 15. This CDR3 reads CASRSSQGLARDEQFF. CDR3 in DNA: TGTGCCAGCCGCAGTTCCCAGGGACTAGCGAGGGATGAGCAGTTCTTC.

The chain is built from TRBV7-3 and TRBJ1-1; 7 positions agree with TRBD1. V dropped 2 bases and J dropped 6; count of bases not matched to a gene: 3. There are 13 residues in the CDR3. CDR1 SGHTA and CDR2 FQGTGA come from the germline V gene. The CDR3 DNA reads as TGTGCCAGCAGCTTAGACAGGGCGTCTGAAGCTTTCTTT. Its protein is CASSLDRASEAFF.

The chain is built from TRBV7-8 and TRBJ1-5; D is unresolved. Germline V CDR1 and CDR2: SGHVS, FQNEAQ. This CDR3 comprises 14 residues. The V end lost 4 bases, the J end lost 0 bases, and 7 bases lay between the germline ends. The CDR3 sequence: CASSSGRSNQPQHF. The CDR3 DNA follows: TGTGCCAGCAGCTCGGGTCGTAGCAATCAGCCCCAGCATTTT.

Points on this clone: Sequence at one end of the junction differs from germline and may be a read error. The CDR3 coding sequence is TGTGCCAGCAGTGAACTGAGGGGAGGACCTCTGGATTTT. Translated, it gives CASSELRGGPLDF. The chain uses TRBV6-1 and TRBJ1-3; TRBD1 is a possible D gene (5 bases). The CDR3 loop spans 13 amino acids. Germline V gives CDR1 MNHNS, CDR2 SASEGT.

This sequence joins TRBV19 and TRBJ1-2; the D gene is possibly TRBD1 (5 bases). The CDR3 runs to 13 residues. CDR1 is LNHDA, CDR2 SQIVND, per germline (reference sequence). V was trimmed by 2 bases and J by 7 bases, leaving 11 bases between them. The CDR3 region is CASSIRGTAGYTF. The DNA for the CDR3 is TGTGCCAGTAGTATAAGAGGGACGGCTGGCTACACCTTC.

This sequence joins TRBV7-9 and TRBJ1-2, with 11 bases fitting TRBD1. Germline V gene lookup returns CDR1 SEHNR and CDR2 FQNEAQ (reference sequence). V shed 6 bases and J 7 bases; nucleotides not matched to a gene: 13. The CDR3 covers 16 residues. The CDR3 DNA is TGTGCCAGCAGGTCGGGACAGGGGGAGAGAGACGGTGGCTACACCTTC. Its protein product is CASRSGQGERDGGYTF.